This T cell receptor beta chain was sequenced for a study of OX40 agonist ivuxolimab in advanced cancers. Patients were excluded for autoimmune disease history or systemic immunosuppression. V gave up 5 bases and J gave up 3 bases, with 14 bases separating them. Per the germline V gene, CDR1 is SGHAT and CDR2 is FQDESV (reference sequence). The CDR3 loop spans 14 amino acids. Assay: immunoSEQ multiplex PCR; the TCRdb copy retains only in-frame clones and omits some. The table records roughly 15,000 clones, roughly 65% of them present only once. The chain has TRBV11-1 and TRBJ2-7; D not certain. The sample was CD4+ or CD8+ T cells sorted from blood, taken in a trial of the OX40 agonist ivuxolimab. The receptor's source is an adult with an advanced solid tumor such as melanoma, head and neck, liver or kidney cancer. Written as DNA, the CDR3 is TGTGCCAGCAGCCTCCAGGACCCCATCTACGAGCAGTACTTC. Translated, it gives CASSLQDPIYEQYF.